These T cell receptor beta chains were read from a single sample in a study of shared clonotypes between healthy human individuals. Method: immunoSEQ multiplex PCR; TCRdb's copy keeps in-frame clones and lacks some. The sample holds roughly 2.5 million clones, around nine tenths seen once. The sample was naive CD4+ T cells sorted from blood. The source is a man aged 18 to 35 in good health. Each CDR3 is given without its conserved first and last residue. Each record gives: CDR3 protein, V gene.

ASSSADGFSYEQY | TRBV6-5
AWSGTGGYEQF | TRBV30
ASSLGIRDTEAF | TRBV7-8
ASRLKEIEQY | TRBV12-2
ASSLALGGERPNTGELF | TRBV5-1
ASSTDLNSPLH | TRBV6-1
ASSLVQSSWDEQY | TRBV5-6
ASSPYPGSRGEQY | TRBV5-1
SAERDTTEAF | TRBV29-1
ASSLGPGQINQPQH | TRBV7-2
ASSPTRATRAF | TRBV5-8
ASSERGTAWGGYGYT | TRBV2
AVASEAQETQY | TRBV5-3
ASSFPGSDTQY | TRBV5-1
ASSLEQGNDEQY | TRBV5-1
ASSSGTLIYNEQF | TRBV7-9
ASSSEFETQY | TRBV5-1
ASSPFGEGHGYT | TRBV18
AWSATRAMNTEAF | TRBV30
AWIGHLNTEAF | TRBV30
ASSSKQGLAGELYNEQF | TRBV5-4
ASKPGTKSFATNEKLF | TRBV19
ASSPTNNSPLH | TRBV11-3
ASSLVGTSWETQY | TRBV7-6
ASSPNTGVDYGYT | TRBV28
ASSLTGVQETQY | TRBV7-8
ASSLVAGWDTEAF | TRBV7-8
ASSLTQVNTEAF | TRBV2
ASSQEFGDRATTNEKLF | TRBV4-1
ATSKPSGPYNEQF | TRBV15
ASSYFGELF | TRBV6-5
ASTQQGARSYEQY | TRBV5-4
ASRGSYNEQF | TRBV7-2
ATGTGLTWDSYEQY | TRBV2
ASSVEGVGRASAEAF | TRBV9
AISDVTGTLVHNEQF | TRBV10-3
ASSVGRLTGELF | TRBV9
ASSFQGRYEQY | TRBV5-5
ASSNFPGTAGQGNQPQH | TRBV28
ASSAANEKLF | TRBV28
ASSFRGGNTEAF | TRBV27
ATSRDLGGPGGELF | TRBV15
ACLGTSSYEQY | TRBV30
ASSVGGTDLGDTQY | TRBV9
ASSFRQGGSPLH | TRBV6-6
ASSEERGETQY | TRBV2
ASSEGGSYNEQF | TRBV2
ASSGLNTGLPYTDTQY | TRBV4-2